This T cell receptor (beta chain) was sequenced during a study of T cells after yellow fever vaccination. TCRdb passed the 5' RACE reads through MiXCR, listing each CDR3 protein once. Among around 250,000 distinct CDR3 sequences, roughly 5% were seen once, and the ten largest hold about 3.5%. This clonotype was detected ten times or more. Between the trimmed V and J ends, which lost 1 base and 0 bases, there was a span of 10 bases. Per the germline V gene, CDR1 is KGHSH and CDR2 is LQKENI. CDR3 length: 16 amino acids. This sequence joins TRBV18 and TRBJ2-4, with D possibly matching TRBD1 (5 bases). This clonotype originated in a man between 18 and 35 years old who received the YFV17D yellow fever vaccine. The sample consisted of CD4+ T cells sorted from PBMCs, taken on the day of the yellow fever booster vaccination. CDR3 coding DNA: TGTGCCAGCTCACCACGGACACTTTTAGCCAAAAACATTCAGTACTTC. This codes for CASSPRTLLAKNIQYF.